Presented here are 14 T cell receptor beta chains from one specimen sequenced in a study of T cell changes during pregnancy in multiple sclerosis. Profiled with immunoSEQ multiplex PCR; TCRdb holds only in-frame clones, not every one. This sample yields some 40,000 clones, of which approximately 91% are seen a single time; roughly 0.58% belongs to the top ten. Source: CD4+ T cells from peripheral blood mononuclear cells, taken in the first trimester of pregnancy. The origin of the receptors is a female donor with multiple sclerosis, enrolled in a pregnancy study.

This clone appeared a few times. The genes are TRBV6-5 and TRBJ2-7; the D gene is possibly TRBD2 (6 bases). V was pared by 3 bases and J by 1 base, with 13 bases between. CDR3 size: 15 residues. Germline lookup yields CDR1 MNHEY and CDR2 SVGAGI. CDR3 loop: CASSYGASVSYEQYF. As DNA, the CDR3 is TGTGCCAGCAGTTATGGGGCTAGCGTATCCTACGAGCAGTACTTC.

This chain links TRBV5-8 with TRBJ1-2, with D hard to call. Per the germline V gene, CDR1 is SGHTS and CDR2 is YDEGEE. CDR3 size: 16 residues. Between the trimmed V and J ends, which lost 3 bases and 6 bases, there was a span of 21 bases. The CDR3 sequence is CASSSWRAGRDDGYTF. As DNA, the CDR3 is TGTGCCAGCAGCTCATGGAGGGCAGGAAGAGACGATGGCTACACCTTC.

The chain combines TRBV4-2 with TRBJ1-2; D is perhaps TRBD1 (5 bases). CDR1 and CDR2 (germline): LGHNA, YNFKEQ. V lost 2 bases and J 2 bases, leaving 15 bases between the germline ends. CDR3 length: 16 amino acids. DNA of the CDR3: TGTGCCAGCAGCCAAAGGGGCCAGACAGCGAACTATGGCTACACCTTC. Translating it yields CASSQRGQTANYGYTF.

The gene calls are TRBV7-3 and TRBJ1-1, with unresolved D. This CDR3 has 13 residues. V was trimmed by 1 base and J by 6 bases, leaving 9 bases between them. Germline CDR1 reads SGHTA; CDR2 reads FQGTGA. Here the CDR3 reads CASSLNSAAEAFF. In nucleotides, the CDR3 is TGTGCCAGCAGCTTAAATAGCGCGGCTGAAGCTTTCTTT.

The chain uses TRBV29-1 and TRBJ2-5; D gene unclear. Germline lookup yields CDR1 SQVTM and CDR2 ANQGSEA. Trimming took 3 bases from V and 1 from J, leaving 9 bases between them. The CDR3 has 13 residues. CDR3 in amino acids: CSVEGAFQETQYF. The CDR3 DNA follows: TGCAGCGTTGAGGGCGCGTTCCAAGAGACCCAGTACTTC.

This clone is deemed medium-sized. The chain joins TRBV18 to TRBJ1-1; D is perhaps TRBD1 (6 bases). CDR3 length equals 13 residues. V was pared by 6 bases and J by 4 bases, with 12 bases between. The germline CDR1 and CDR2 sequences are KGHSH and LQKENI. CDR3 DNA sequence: TGTGCCAGCTCCCTGGACAGTAGCACTGAAGCTTTCTTT. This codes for CASSLDSSTEAFF.

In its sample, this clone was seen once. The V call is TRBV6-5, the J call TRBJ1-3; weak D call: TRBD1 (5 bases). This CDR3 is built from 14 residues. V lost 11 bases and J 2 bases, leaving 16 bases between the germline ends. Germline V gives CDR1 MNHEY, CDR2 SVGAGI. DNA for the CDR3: TGTGCCGTTTCGTCAGGGATTCCTGGAAACACCATATATTTT. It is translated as CAVSSGIPGNTIYF.

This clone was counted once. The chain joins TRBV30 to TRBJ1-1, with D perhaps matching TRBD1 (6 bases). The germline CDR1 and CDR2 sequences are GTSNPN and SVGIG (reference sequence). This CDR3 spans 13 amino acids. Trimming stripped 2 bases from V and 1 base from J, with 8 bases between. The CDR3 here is CAWSTGTNTEAFF. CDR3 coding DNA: TGTGCCTGGAGTACAGGGACGAACACTGAAGCTTTCTTT.

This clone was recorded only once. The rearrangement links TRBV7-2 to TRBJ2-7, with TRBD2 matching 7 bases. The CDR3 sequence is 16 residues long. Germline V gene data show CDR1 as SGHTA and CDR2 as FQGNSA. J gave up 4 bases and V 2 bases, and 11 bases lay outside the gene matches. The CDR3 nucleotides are TGTGCCAGCAGCTTACTTGCGGGAGACGGTCGGTACGAGCAGTACTTC. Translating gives CASSLLAGDGRYEQYF.

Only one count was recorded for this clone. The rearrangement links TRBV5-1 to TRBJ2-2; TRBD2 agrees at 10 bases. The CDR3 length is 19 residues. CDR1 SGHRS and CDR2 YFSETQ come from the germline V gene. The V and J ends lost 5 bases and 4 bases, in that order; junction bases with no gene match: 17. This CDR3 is CASSHRTSGPTGGTGELFF. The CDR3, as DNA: TGCGCCAGCAGTCACCGGACTAGCGGCCCTACCGGGGGCACCGGGGAGCTGTTTTTT.

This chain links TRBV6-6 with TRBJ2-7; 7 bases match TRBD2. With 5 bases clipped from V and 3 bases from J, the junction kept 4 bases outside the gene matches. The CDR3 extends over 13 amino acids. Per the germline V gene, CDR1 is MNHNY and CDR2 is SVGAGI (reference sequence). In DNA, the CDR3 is TGTGCCAGCAGTGCTAGCGGACTCTACGAGCAGTACTTC. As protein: CASSASGLYEQYF.

CDR3 protein: CASSPNGDTYEQYF. The CDR3 DNA reads as TGTGCCAGCAGTCCGAATGGGGACACCTACGAGCAGTACTTC. The chain carries TRBV27 and TRBJ2-7, with D perhaps matching TRBD1 (6 bases). Trimming pared 5 bases from V and 2 bases from J, leaving 13 bases between. CDR1 MNHEY and CDR2 SMNVEV come from the germline V gene (reference sequence). The CDR3 runs 14 residues.

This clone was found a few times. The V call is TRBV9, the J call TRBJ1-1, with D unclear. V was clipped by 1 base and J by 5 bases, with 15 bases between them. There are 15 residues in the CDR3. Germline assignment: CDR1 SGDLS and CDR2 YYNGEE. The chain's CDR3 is CASSVSGNHGTEAFF. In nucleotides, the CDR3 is TGTGCCAGCAGCGTATCAGGAAACCATGGGACTGAAGCTTTCTTT.

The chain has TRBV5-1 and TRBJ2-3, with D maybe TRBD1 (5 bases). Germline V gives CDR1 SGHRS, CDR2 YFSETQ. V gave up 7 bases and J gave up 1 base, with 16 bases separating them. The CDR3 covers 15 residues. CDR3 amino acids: CASRGRGVGTDTQYF. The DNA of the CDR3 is TGCGCCAGCCGTGGAAGGGGCGTCGGCACAGATACGCAGTATTTT.